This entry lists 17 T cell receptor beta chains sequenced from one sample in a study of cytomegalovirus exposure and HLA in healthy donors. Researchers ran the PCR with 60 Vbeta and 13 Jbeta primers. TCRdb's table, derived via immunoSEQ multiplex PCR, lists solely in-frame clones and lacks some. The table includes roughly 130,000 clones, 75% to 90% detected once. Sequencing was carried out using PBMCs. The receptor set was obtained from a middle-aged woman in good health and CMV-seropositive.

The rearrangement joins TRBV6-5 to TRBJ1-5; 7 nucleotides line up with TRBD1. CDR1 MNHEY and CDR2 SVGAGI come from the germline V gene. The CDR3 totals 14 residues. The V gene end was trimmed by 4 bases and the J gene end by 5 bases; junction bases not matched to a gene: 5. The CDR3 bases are TGTGCCAGCAGTTCGGACAGGAGATATCAGCCCCAGCATTTT. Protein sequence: CASSSDRRYQPQHF.

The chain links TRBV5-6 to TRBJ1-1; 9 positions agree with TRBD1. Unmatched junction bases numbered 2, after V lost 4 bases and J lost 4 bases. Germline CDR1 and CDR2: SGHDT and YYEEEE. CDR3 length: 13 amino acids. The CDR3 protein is CASSQTGGTEAFF. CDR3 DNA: TGTGCCAGCAGCCAGACAGGGGGCACTGAAGCTTTCTTT.

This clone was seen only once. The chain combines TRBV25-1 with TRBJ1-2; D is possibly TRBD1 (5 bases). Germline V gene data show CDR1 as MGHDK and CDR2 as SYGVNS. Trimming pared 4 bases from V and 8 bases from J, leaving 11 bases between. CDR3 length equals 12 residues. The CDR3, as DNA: TGTGCCAGCAGTGTAGGGACTTACGGCTACACCTTC. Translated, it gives CASSVGTYGYTF.

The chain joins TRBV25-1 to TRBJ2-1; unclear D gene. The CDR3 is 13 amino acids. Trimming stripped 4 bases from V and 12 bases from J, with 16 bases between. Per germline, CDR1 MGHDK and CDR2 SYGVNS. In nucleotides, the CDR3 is TGTGCCAGCAGTGGGTCTTCCTACGGCGGGCAGTTCTTC. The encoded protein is CASSGSSYGGQFF.

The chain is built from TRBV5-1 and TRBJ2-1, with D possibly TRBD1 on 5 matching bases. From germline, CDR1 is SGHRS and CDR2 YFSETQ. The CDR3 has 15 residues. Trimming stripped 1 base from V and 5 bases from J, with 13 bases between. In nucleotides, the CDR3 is TGCGCCAGCAGCTTGTACCAGGGAACCCACAATGAGCAGTTCTTC. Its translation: CASSLYQGTHNEQFF.

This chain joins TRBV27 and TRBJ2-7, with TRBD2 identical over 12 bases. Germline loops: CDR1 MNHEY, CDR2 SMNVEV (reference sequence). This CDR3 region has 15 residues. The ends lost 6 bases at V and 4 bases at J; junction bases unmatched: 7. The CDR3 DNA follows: TGTGCCAGCAGCAGAGCTAGCGGGAGGGGGTACGAGCAGTACTTC. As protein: CASSRASGRGYEQYF.

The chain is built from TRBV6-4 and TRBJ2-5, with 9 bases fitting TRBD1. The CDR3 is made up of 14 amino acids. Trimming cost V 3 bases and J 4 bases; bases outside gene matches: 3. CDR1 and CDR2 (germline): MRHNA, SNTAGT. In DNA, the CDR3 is TGTGCCAGCAGTGAAGAGACAGGGGGAGAGACCCAGTACTTC. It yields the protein CASSEETGGETQYF.

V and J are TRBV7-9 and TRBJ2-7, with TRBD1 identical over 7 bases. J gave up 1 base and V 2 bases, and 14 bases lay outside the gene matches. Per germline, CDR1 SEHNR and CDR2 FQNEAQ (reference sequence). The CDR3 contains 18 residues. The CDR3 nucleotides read TGTGCCAGCAGCTTAATCCACCGGGACAGCAAACATTCCTACGAGCAGTACTTC. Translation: CASSLIHRDSKHSYEQYF.

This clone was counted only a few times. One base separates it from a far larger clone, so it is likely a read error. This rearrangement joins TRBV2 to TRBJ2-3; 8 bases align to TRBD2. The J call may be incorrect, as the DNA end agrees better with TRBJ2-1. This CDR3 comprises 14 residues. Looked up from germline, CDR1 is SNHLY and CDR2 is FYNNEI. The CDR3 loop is CANVLAAGFYEQFF. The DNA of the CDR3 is TGTGCCAACGTACTAGCGGCGGGGTTCTATGAGCAGTTCTTC.

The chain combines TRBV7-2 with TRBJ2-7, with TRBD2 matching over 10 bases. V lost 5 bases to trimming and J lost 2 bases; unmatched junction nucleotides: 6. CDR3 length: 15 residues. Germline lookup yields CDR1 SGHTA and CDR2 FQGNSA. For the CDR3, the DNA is TGTGCCAGCAGCATACCTAGCGGGGGAGCCTACGAGCAGTACTTC. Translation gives CASSIPSGGAYEQYF. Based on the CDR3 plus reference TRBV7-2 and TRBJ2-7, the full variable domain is GAGVSQSPSNKVTEKGKDVELRCDPISGHTALYWYRQSLGQGLEFLIYFQGNSAPDKSGLPSDRFSAERTGGSVSTLTIQRTQQEDSAVYLCASSIPSGGAYEQYFGPGTRLTVT.

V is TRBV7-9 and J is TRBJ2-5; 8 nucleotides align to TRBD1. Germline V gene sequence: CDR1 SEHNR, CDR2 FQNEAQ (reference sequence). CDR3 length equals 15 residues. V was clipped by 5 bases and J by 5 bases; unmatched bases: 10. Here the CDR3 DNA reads TGTGCCAGCAGCCCGGACAGGGCCCGGGGGGAGACCCAGTACTTC. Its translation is CASSPDRARGETQYF.

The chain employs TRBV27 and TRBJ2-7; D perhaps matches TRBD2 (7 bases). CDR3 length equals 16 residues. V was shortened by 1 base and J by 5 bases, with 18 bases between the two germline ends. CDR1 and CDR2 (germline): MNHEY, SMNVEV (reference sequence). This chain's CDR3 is CASSLLGGGPLDEQYF. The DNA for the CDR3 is TGTGCCAGCAGTTTATTAGGGGGAGGGCCTTTGGACGAGCAGTACTTC.

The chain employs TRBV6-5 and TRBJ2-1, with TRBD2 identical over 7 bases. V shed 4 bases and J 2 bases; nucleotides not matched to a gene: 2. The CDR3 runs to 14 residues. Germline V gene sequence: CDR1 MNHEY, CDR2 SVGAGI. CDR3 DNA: TGTGCCAGCAGTTTAGCGGGCCCCTACAATGAGCAGTTCTTC. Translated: CASSLAGPYNEQFF.

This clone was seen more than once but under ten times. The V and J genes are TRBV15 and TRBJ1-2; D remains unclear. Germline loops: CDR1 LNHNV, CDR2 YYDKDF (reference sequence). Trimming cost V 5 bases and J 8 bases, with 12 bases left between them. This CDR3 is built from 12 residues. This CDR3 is CATSPIGRGYTF. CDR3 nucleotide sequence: TGTGCCACCAGCCCCATCGGTCGGGGCTACACCTTC.

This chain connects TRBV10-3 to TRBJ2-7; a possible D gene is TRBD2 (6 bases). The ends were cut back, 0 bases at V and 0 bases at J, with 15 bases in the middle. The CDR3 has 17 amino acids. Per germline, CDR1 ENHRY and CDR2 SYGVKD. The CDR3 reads CAISESMGGPFSYEQYF. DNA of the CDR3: TGTGCCATCAGTGAGTCAATGGGGGGTCCTTTCTCCTACGAGCAGTACTTC.

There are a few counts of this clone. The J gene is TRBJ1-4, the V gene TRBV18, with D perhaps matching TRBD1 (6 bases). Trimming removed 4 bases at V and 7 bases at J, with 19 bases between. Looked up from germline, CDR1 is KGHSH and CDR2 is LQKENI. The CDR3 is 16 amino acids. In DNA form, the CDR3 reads TGTGCCAGCTCACGATCACAGGGAGAGAGTACTGAAAAACTGTTTTTT. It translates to CASSRSQGESTEKLFF. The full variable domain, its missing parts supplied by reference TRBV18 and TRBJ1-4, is NAGVMQNPRHLVRRRGQEARLRCSPMKGHSHVYWYRQLPEEGLKFMVYLQKENIIDESGMPKERFSAEFPKEGPSILRIQQVVRGDSAAYFCASSRSQGESTEKLFFGSGTQLSVL.

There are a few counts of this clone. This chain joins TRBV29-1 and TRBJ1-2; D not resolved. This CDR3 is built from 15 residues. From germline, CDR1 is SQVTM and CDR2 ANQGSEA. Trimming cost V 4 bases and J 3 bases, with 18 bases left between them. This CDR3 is CSVGPRLRADYGYTF. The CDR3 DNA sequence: TGCAGCGTTGGACCCCGACTGAGGGCTGACTATGGCTACACCTTC.